One sample yielded the 16 T cell receptor beta chains listed below, sequenced in a study of T cell changes during pregnancy in multiple sclerosis. Generated by immunoSEQ multiplex PCR, the TCRdb table keeps only in-frame clones and is missing some. The sample gives about 25,000 clones, roughly 86% of which show up once; about an eighth is in the top ten. Here the sequenced sample was CD8+ T cells from peripheral blood mononuclear cells, taken in the first trimester of pregnancy. These receptors originate from a female donor in good health, enrolled as a control in a pregnancy study.

V gene TRBV19 combines with J gene TRBJ1-1, with TRBD1 identical over 10 bases. The CDR3 covers 14 residues. V lost 7 bases to trimming and J lost 5 bases; unmatched junction nucleotides: 7. Germline V gene data show CDR1 as LNHDA and CDR2 as SQIVND (reference sequence). CDR3 DNA: TGTGCCAGTACTTACGGACAGGGGGGGACTGAAGCTTTCTTT. Its protein product is CASTYGQGGTEAFF.

Remarks on this clone: Its ends do not fully match the called genes, so a read error is possible. This chain uses TRBV6-5 with TRBJ2-1, with a tentative D call TRBD2 (6 bases). Germline V CDR1 and CDR2: MNHEY, SVGAGI. CDR3 length: 13 amino acids. The CDR3 is CAAQPSSANERFF. The CDR3 DNA reads as TGTGCCGCCCAACCGTCTAGCGCCAATGAGCGGTTCTTC.

The CDR3 region is CASSLAGGQETQYF. CDR3 DNA sequence: TGTGCCAGTAGTTTGGCAGGGGGACAGGAGACCCAGTACTTC. V usage is TRBV19 and J usage is TRBJ2-5; 7 bases map to TRBD1. The CDR3 extends over 14 amino acids. Germline values: CDR1 LNHDA, CDR2 SQIVND (reference sequence). Trimming removed 5 bases from V and 5 bases from J; junction bases left unmatched: 8.

The CDR3 nucleotides read TGTGCCAGCAGTTTGTTTGGGGACAGATACAACACTGAAGCTTTCTTT. This gives the protein CASSLFGDRYNTEAFF. The chain uses TRBV27 and TRBJ1-1; 7 nucleotides agree with TRBD1. CDR1 is MNHEY, CDR2 SMNVEV, per germline (reference sequence). The V gene end was trimmed by 3 bases and the J gene end by 2 bases; junction bases not matched to a gene: 9. CDR3 length: 16 residues.

V usage is TRBV6-1 and J usage is TRBJ2-7; D is possibly TRBD2 (5 bases). Germline V lookup: CDR1 MNHNS, CDR2 SASEGT. This CDR3 spans 12 amino acids. Trimming took off 8 bases at V and 3 bases at J, with 11 bases between the two ends. In DNA, the CDR3 is TGTGCCAGCGACGCGAGGGACTACGAGCAGTACTTC. This encodes CASDARDYEQYF.

This clone is large by share. This chain uses TRBV6-1 with TRBJ1-2; D ambiguous. The germline V gene has CDR1 MNHNS and CDR2 SASEGT. This CDR3 has 14 residues. Between the trimmed V and J ends, which lost 8 bases and 0 bases, there was a span of 13 bases. The CDR3 region is CASGEGTANYGYTF. The CDR3 bases are TGTGCCAGCGGGGAGGGTACGGCTAACTATGGCTACACCTTC.

This chain links TRBV27 with TRBJ1-4; no clear D. The germline V gene encodes CDR1 MNHEY and CDR2 SMNVEV (reference sequence). Trimming removed 1 base at V and 2 bases at J, with 5 bases between. This CDR3 spans 14 amino acids. CDR3 sequence reads: CASSLLGTNEKLFF. Here the CDR3 DNA reads TGTGCCAGCAGTTTATTGGGCACTAATGAAAAACTGTTTTTT. Full variable domain (remainder filled in from reference TRBV27 and TRBJ1-4): EAQVTQNPRYLITVTGKKLTVTCSQNMNHEYMSWYRQDPGLGLRQIYYSMNVEVTDKGDVPEGYKVSRKEKRNFPLILESPSPNQTSLYFCASSLLGTNEKLFFGSGTQLSVL.

J is TRBJ2-1 and V is TRBV7-9; 7 bases agree with TRBD1. V shed 2 bases and J 8 bases; nucleotides not matched to a gene: 6. Germline CDR1 reads SEHNR; CDR2 reads FQNEAQ (reference sequence). This CDR3 is built from 14 residues. CDR3 bases: TGTGCCAGCAGCTTAAGAACAGGGGTCGATGAGCAGTTCTTC. Translating gives CASSLRTGVDEQFF.

Here the CDR3 reads CASSDSPYNSPLHF. DNA for the CDR3: TGTGCCAGCAGTGACAGTCCCTATAATTCACCCCTCCACTTT. The chain joins TRBV6-1 to TRBJ1-6; D not resolved. V dropped 3 bases and J dropped 2 bases, with 5 bases sitting between them. CDR1 is MNHNS and CDR2 is SASEGT in the germline V gene. This CDR3 is 14 amino acids long.

This chain joins TRBV5-8 and TRBJ1-6; 9 nucleotides align to TRBD1. The CDR3 consists of 15 residues. Germline V lookup: CDR1 SGHTS, CDR2 YDEGEE. After removal of 4 bases from V and 5 bases from J, the junction contained 4 bases not matched to a gene. The CDR3 loop is CASSAGDRDNSPLHF. CDR3 coding DNA: TGTGCCAGCAGCGCAGGGGACAGGGATAATTCACCCCTCCACTTT. The full variable domain, in which reference TRBV5-8 and TRBJ1-6 provide the parts outside the CDR3, is EAGVTQSPTHLIKTRGQQATLRCSPISGHTSVYWYQQALGLGLQFLLWYDEGEERNRGNFPPRFSGRQFPNYSSELNVNALELEDSALYLCASSAGDRDNSPLHFGNGTRLTVT.

This clone is medium-sized (0.01 to 0.1%). This rearrangement joins TRBV19 to TRBJ1-5; weak D call: TRBD1 (5 bases). Per the germline V gene, CDR1 is LNHDA and CDR2 is SQIVND (reference sequence). The CDR3 spans 14 residues. Trimming took off 2 bases at V and 7 bases at J, with 12 bases between the two ends. The CDR3 coding sequence is TGTGCCAGTAGTATAATCAGGGAAGTACAGCCCCAGCATTTT. Its translation: CASSIIREVQPQHF.

The CDR3 DNA is TGCGCCAGCAGCCCGGAGACAGGGGGCCCTTTAAGGGCTTTCTTT. Its protein product is CASSPETGGPLRAFF. The chain is built from TRBV5-1 and TRBJ1-1, with 10 bases lining up with TRBD1. CDR1 and CDR2 (germline): SGHRS, YFSETQ. CDR3 length: 15 residues. V shed 4 bases and J 11 bases; nucleotides not matched to a gene: 14.

The gene calls are TRBV27 and TRBJ2-2; 11 bases agree with TRBD2. The CDR3 runs 16 residues. The trim removed 6 bases at V and 3 bases at J, leaving 6 bases unmatched. In germline, CDR1 is MNHEY, CDR2 SMNVEV (reference sequence). The CDR3: CASREGTSGYTGELFF. The CDR3, as DNA: TGTGCCAGCAGAGAAGGGACTAGCGGATACACCGGGGAGCTGTTTTTT.

The genes are TRBV28 and TRBJ2-7; possible D gene TRBD2, 5 bases. This CDR3 has 13 amino acids. The V and J ends lost 6 bases and 1 base respectively, with 10 bases between them. Germline CDR1 and CDR2: MDHEN and SYDVKM. In DNA, the CDR3 is TGTGCCAGCAGCCCCCGGGGATCCTACGAGCAGTACTTC. Its translation is CASSPRGSYEQYF.

The chain combines TRBV11-2 with TRBJ2-5, with TRBD2 identical over 11 bases. This CDR3 has 17 amino acids. From germline, CDR1 is SGHAT and CDR2 FQNNGV. The ends lost 1 base at V and 5 bases at J; junction bases unmatched: 9. The CDR3 loop reads CASSLGGSGGAGETQYF. The CDR3 coding sequence is TGTGCCAGCAGCTTAGGGGGTAGCGGGGGGGCAGGCGAGACCCAGTACTTC.

The chain carries TRBV27 and TRBJ2-3; unclear D gene. The CDR3 is 17 amino acids. Looked up from germline, CDR1 is MNHEY and CDR2 is SMNVEV (reference sequence). V lost 7 bases to trimming and J lost 4 bases, with 24 bases between them. CDR3 coding DNA: TGTGCCAGCACCTCTTTAACCCGTCTTTCGAGTCCAGATACGCAGTATTTT. This sequence encodes CASTSLTRLSSPDTQYF.